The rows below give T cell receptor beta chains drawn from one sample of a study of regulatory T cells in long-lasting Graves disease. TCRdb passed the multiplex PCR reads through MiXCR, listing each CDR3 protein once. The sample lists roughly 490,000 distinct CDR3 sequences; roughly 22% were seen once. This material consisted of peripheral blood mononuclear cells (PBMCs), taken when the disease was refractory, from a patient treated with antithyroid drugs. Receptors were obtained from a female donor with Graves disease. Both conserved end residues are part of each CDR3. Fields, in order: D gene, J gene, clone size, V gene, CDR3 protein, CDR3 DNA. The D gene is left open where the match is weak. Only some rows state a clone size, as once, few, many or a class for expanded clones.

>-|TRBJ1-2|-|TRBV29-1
CTRTVYGYTF
TGCACCAGGACAGTCTATGGCTACACCTTC
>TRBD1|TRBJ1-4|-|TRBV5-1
CASSPVGQGERVEKLFF
TGCGCCAGCAGCCCGGTGGGACAGGGGGAGCGGGTTGAAAAACTGTTTTTT
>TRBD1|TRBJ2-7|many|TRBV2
CASQSTDRAHEQYF
TGTGCCAGCCAGAGCACGGACAGGGCACACGAGCAGTACTTC
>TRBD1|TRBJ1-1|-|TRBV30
CAWRGQGMNTEAFF
TGTGCCTGGAGAGGACAGGGGATGAACACTGAAGCTTTCTTT
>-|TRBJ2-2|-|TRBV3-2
CASRHPNGEELFF
TGTGCCAGCAGACACCCCAATGGCGAGGAGCTGTTTTTT
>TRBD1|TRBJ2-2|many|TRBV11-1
CASSFGTGDTGELFF
TGTGCCAGCAGCTTTGGGACAGGGGACACCGGGGAGCTGTTTTTT
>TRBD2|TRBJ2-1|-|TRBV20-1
CSALAGGSYNEQFF
TGCAGTGCTTTAGCGGGAGGATCCTACAATGAGCAGTTCTTC
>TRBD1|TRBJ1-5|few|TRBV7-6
CASSEGTGGPSQPQHF
TGTGCCAGCAGCGAGGGGACAGGGGGTCCCAGTCAGCCCCAGCATTTT
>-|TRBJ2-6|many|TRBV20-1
CSARDLRSGANVLTF
TGCAGTGCTAGAGATTTGCGATCTGGGGCCAACGTCCTGACTTTC
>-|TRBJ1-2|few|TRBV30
CALMTGDNYGYTF
TGTGCCTTGATGACAGGAGACAACTATGGCTACACCTTC
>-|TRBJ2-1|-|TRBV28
CASLGHNNEQFF
TGTGCCAGCCTGGGACACAACAATGAGCAGTTCTTC
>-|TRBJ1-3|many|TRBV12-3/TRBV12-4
CASSPVTSGNTIYF
TGTGCCAGCAGCCCTGTCACCTCTGGAAACACCATATATTTT
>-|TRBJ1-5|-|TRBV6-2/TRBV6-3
CASRTADNQPQHF
TGTGCCAGCCGGACAGCGGACAATCAGCCCCAGCATTTT
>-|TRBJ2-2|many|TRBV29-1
CSVVVQVNTGELFF
TGCAGCGTTGTAGTCCAGGTGAACACCGGGGAGCTGTTTTTT
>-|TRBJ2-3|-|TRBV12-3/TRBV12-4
CASSLRPPTTSTDTQYF
TGTGCCAGCAGTTTAAGGCCCCCGACTACCTCCACAGATACGCAGTATTTT
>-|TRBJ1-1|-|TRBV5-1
CASSLGQGGRTEAFF
TGCGCCAGCAGCTTGGGGCAGGGAGGTAGGACTGAAGCTTTCTTT
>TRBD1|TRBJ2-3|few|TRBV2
CASSADRGLDTQYF
TGTGCCAGCAGTGCTGACAGGGGGCTAGATACGCAGTATTTT
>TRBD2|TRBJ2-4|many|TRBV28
CASVEASGKNIQYF
TGTGCCAGCGTCGAAGCTAGCGGTAAAAACATTCAGTACTTC
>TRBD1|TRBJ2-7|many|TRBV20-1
CSGGTGGSYEQYF
TGCAGTGGCGGGACAGGGGGTTCCTACGAGCAGTACTTC
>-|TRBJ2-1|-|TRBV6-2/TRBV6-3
CASTPPRFPYNEQFF
TGTGCCAGCACGCCCCCTCGTTTCCCCTACAATGAGCAGTTCTTC
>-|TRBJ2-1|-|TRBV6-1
CASRPQQGLEGNEQFF
TGTGCCAGCAGACCGCAACAGGGATTAGAGGGCAATGAGCAGTTCTTC
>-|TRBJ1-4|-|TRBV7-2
CASSLGASTNEKLFF
TGTGCCAGCAGCTTAGGAGCATCAACTAATGAAAAACTGTTTTTT
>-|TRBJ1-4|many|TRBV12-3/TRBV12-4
CASTRTTLGEKLFF
TGTGCCAGCACCCGGACGACGTTAGGCGAAAAACTGTTTTTT
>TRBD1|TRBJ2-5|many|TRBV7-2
CASSLIVDWDRASETQYF
TGTGCCAGCAGCTTAATCGTGGACTGGGACAGGGCTTCAGAGACCCAGTACTTC
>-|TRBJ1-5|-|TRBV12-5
CASGSQGNSNQPQHF
TGTGCTAGTGGTTCCCAGGGGAATAGCAATCAGCCCCAGCATTTT
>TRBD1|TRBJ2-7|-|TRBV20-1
CSADTGQKTYEQYF
TGCAGTGCTGATACGGGACAGAAGACCTACGAGCAGTACTTC
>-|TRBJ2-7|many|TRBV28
CASSPWDATYEQYF
TGTGCCAGCAGTCCCTGGGACGCGACCTACGAGCAGTACTTC
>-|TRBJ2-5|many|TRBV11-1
CASSPQGGWRETQYF
TGTGCCAGCAGCCCACAGGGTGGGTGGCGAGAGACCCAGTACTTC
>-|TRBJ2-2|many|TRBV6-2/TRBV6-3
CASSVGPTGELFF
TGTGCCAGCAGTGTTGGCCCCACCGGGGAGCTGTTTTTT
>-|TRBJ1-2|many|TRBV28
CASSVAGGYGYTF
TGTGCCAGCAGCGTAGCGGGGGGCTATGGCTACACCTTC
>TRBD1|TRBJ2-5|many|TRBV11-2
CASSSTPDRGLGETQYF
TGTGCCAGCAGCTCCACCCCCGACAGGGGGCTCGGGGAGACCCAGTACTTC
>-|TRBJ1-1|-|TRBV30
CAWSKGRGTEAFF
TGTGCCTGGAGTAAGGGGCGCGGCACTGAAGCTTTCTTT
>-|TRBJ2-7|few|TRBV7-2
CASSLGQDREQYF
TGTGCCAGCAGCTTAGGGCAGGATCGCGAGCAGTACTTC
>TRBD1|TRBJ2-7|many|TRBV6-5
CASSYSGQADGYEQYF
TGTGCCAGCAGTTACTCGGGACAGGCTGATGGATACGAGCAGTACTTC
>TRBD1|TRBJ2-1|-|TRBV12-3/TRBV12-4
CASSLGQDYNEQFF
TGTGCCAGCAGTCTGGGACAGGACTACAATGAGCAGTTCTTC
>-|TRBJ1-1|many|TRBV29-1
CSGRRQGITEAFF
TGCAGCGGTCGCCGCCAGGGTATAACTGAAGCTTTCTTT
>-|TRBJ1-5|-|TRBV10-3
CASGGIPNQPQHF
TGTGCCAGCGGCGGTATCCCCAATCAGCCCCAGCATTTT
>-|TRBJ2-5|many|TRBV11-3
CASSLGFRETQYF
TGTGCCAGCAGCCTCGGGTTTAGGGAGACCCAGTACTTC
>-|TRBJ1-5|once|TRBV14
CASSQASDQPQHF
TGTGCCAGCAGCCAAGCTTCGGATCAGCCCCAGCATTTT
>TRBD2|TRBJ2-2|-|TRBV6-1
CASSQLAGVGTGELFF
TGTGCCAGCAGCCAACTAGCGGGAGTGGGGACCGGGGAGCTGTTTTTT
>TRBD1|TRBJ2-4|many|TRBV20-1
CSARDDRVPSIAKNIQYF
TGCAGTGCTAGAGATGACAGGGTGCCTTCGATAGCCAAAAACATTCAGTACTTC
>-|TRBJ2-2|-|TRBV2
CASTLGAPNTGELFF
TGTGCCAGCACCCTCGGGGCCCCGAACACCGGGGAGCTGTTTTTT
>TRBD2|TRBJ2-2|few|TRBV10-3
CAISESASGGPTGELFF
TGTGCCATCAGTGAGTCGGCTAGCGGGGGACCTACCGGGGAGCTGTTTTTT
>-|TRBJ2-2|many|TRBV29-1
CSVAEQGTYTGELFF
TGCAGCGTTGCTGAGCAGGGAACCTACACCGGGGAGCTGTTTTTT
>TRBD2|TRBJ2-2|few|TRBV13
CASSSEGLAGGPTGELFF
TGTGCCAGCAGCTCGGAGGGACTAGCGGGGGGGCCGACCGGGGAGCTGTTTTTT
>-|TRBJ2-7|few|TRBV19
CASSLLAELPYEQYF
TGTGCCAGTAGTCTCCTAGCCGAACTCCCCTACGAGCAGTACTTC